Presented here are 2 T cell receptor beta chains from one specimen sequenced in a study of radiotherapy plus CTLA-4 blockade in lung cancer. The assay was immunoSEQ multiplex PCR, and TCRdb's table has in-frame clones only and misses some. The sample lists some 78,000 clones, about 86% seen once, with about 2% in the top ten. This specimen consisted of peripheral blood, obtained from a patient treated with radiotherapy plus ipilimumab. These receptors all stem from a human donor with non-small cell lung cancer who had a partial response to radiotherapy plus ipilimumab.

Written as DNA, the CDR3 is TGTGCCAGCACCAATAGCGGGAGAATGAATGAGCAGTTCTTC. Amino acid sequence: CASTNSGRMNEQFF. The chain joins TRBV6-5 to TRBJ2-1; 9 nucleotides line up with TRBD2. The CDR3 totals 14 residues. The germline CDR1 and CDR2 sequences are MNHEY and SVGAGI. Trimming took 7 bases from V and 7 from J; bases not matched to a gene: 8.

The chain is built from TRBV19 and TRBJ1-4, with 10 bases that match TRBD1. The CDR3 runs 14 residues. The germline gives CDR1 LNHDA, CDR2 SQIVND (reference sequence). V trimming: 6 bases; J trimming: 7 bases; junction bases outside the gene matches: 5. CDR3: CASSQDRGREKLFF. The CDR3 coding sequence is TGTGCCAGTAGCCAAGACAGGGGGCGTGAAAAACTGTTTTTT.